Here is one T cell receptor (beta chain) with its context. As for time point: cycle 4 day 1 (C4D1), after 5 to 7 weeks of nivolumab. Exposure to brentuximab vedotin varied, and each patient had relapsed following autologous stem cell transplantation. Profiling relied on immunoSEQ multiplex PCR, and the TCRdb table lists in-frame clones only, not all of them. The sample carries around 35,000 clones, around 68% recorded once. This sample is drawn from a study of PD-1 blockade in classical Hodgkin lymphoma. The CDR3 sequence is 12 residues long. Deletions cut 5 bases from V and 6 bases from J, with 10 bases between. Germline-derived CDR1 and CDR2 are LNHDA and SQIVND (reference sequence).

The sequenced sample was peripheral blood mononuclear cells (PBMCs), obtained before the fourth cycle of nivolumab. The receptor was isolated from a human donor with classical Hodgkin lymphoma. The chain couples TRBV19 to TRBJ1-1; no definite D call. DNA for the CDR3: TGTGCCAGTAGTGGAGGGAGTGCTGAAGCTTTCTTT. This translates into CASSGGSAEAFF.